The next 14 T cell receptor beta chains were all read from a single sample in a study of Graves' ophthalmopathy and Graves' hyperthyroidism. TCR beta CDR3 amplification used RNA transcripts. HTBI primers served in a first-round RT-PCR, which a second-round multiplex PCR followed. Using its own MiXCR run on the multiplex PCR reads, TCRdb lists one record per CDR3 protein. The repertoire consists of some 210,000 distinct CDR3 sequences, with about 32% occurring once and the leading ten covering 9.1%. The sample consisted of peripheral blood. The receptor set was obtained from a man aged 50-59 years with Graves' ophthalmopathy.

This clonotype was recorded at least ten times. The chain combines TRBV12-3 or TRBV12-4 with TRBJ2-7; 10 bases match TRBD2. V trimming: 4 bases; J trimming: 3 bases; junction bases outside the gene matches: 6. This CDR3 is built from 15 residues. CDR3 residues: CASSYRLAGDYEQYF. DNA for the CDR3: TGTGCCAGCAGTTACCGGCTAGCGGGAGACTACGAGCAGTACTTC.

Many counts were recorded for this clonotype. The chain recombines TRBV3-1 with TRBJ1-2; D is undetermined. In germline, CDR1 is LGHDT, CDR2 YNNKEL (reference sequence). The CDR3 has 15 residues. V lost 0 bases to trimming and J lost 3 bases, with 11 bases between them. CDR3 residues: CASSQEHPEDYGYTF. CDR3 nucleotide sequence: TGTGCCAGCAGCCAAGAACACCCGGAGGACTATGGCTACACCTTC. Full variable domain (missing parts from reference TRBV3-1 and TRBJ1-2): DTAVSQTPKYLVTQMGNDKSIKCEQNLGHDTMYWYKQDSKKFLKIMFSYNNKELIINETVPNRFSPKSPDKAHLNLHINSLELGDSAVYFCASSQEHPEDYGYTFGSGTRLTVV.

The sample holds many counts of this clonotype. The genes are TRBV12-3 or TRBV12-4 and TRBJ1-6, with D uncertain. This CDR3 region has 14 residues. The germline V and J ends were trimmed by 7 bases and 1 base, with 8 bases remaining between them. CDR3 sequence: CASTDTSYNSPLHF. The CDR3 bases are TGTGCCAGCACCGACACTTCCTATAATTCACCCCTCCACTTT.

This clonotype was found many times. The J gene is TRBJ2-2, the V gene TRBV29-1; TRBD1 aligns across 7 bases. Trimming took 7 bases from V and 7 from J; bases not matched to a gene: 15. Germline V gives CDR1 SQVTM, CDR2 ANQGSEA. The CDR3 sequence is 15 residues long. CDR3 region: CSDKPMTGMDGELFF. CDR3 sequence (DNA): TGCAGCGACAAGCCGATGACAGGGATGGACGGGGAGCTGTTTTTT.

This clonotype was detected ten times or more. The V call is TRBV13, the J call TRBJ2-6; no firm D call. Germline V lookup: CDR1 PRHDT, CDR2 FYEKMQ (reference sequence). The ends were cut back, 3 bases at V and 1 base at J, with 4 bases in the middle. The CDR3 spans 14 residues. This chain's CDR3 is CASSFESGANVLTF. The CDR3 DNA reads TGTGCCAGCAGCTTTGAATCTGGGGCCAACGTCCTGACTTTC. Filled out from reference TRBV13 and TRBJ2-6, the complete variable domain reads AAGVIQSPRHLIKEKRETATLKCYPIPRHDTVYWYQQGPGQDPQFLISFYEKMQSDKGSIPDRFSAQQFSDYHSELNMSSLELGDSALYFCASSFESGANVLTFGAGSRLTVL.

This clonotype appeared many times. V and J are TRBV28 and TRBJ2-5; D uncertain. V lost 3 bases and J 1 base, leaving 3 bases between the germline ends. Looked up from germline, CDR1 is MDHEN and CDR2 is SYDVKM. The CDR3 has 12 residues. The CDR3, as DNA: TGTGCCAGCAGTTTCATCCAAGAGACCCAGTACTTC. This codes for CASSFIQETQYF.

The table lists this clonotype with a count of one. The V gene is TRBV6-1, the J gene TRBJ2-7; 8 bases match TRBD1. CDR3 size: 16 residues. In germline, CDR1 is MNHNS, CDR2 SASEGT. V lost 5 bases and J lost 1; bases outside the gene matches: 10. CDR3 region: CASSTTTGAFSYEQYF. The CDR3 region has the DNA TGTGCCAGCAGTACCACGACAGGGGCTTTTTCCTACGAGCAGTACTTC.

The chain is built from TRBV7-2 and TRBJ2-7, with 7 bases lining up with TRBD2. CDR3 length: 14 residues. Germline V gene data show CDR1 as SGHTA and CDR2 as FQGNSA. Germline trimming cut 2 bases from V and 3 bases from J; bases unmatched to any gene: 4. CDR3 region: CASSLWRGSYEQYF. The CDR3 DNA sequence: TGTGCCAGCAGCTTATGGCGGGGGAGCTACGAGCAGTACTTC.

The table lists this clonotype with many counts. The V call is TRBV7-2, the J call TRBJ1-3; no firm D call. V shed 5 bases and J shed 0 bases, with 11 bases lying between them. The CDR3 has 15 residues. Germline CDR1 is SGHTA and CDR2 is FQGNSA. CDR3 residues: CASSPLGLSGNTIYF. In nucleotides, the CDR3 is TGTGCCAGCAGCCCCTTAGGGCTCTCTGGAAACACCATATATTTT. Using reference TRBV7-2 and TRBJ1-3 for the parts outside the CDR3, the full variable domain is GAGVSQSPSNKVTEKGKDVELRCDPISGHTALYWYRQSLGQGLEFLIYFQGNSAPDKSGLPSDRFSAERTGGSVSTLTIQRTQQEDSAVYLCASSPLGLSGNTIYFGEGSWLTVV.

Ten or more counts support this clonotype. At one of its ends the junction is not consistent with the germline gene, which may arise from a read error. The rearrangement joins TRBV10-3 to TRBJ2-4; 8 nucleotides match TRBD2. CDR3 length: 12 residues. Per the germline V gene, CDR1 is ENHRY and CDR2 is SYGVKD. CDR3: CAISEPTGGMDF. CDR3 in DNA: TGTGCCATCAGTGAGCCAACGGGGGGGATGGACTTC.

The chain links TRBV13 to TRBJ1-5; D is possibly TRBD1 (5 bases). Germline loops: CDR1 PRHDT, CDR2 FYEKMQ (reference sequence). CDR3 size: 12 residues. The ends were cut back, 5 bases at V and 4 bases at J, with 6 bases in the middle. The CDR3 sequence is CASSRQNQPQHF. The CDR3 DNA reads TGTGCCAGCAGCCGACAGAATCAGCCCCAGCATTTT. Full variable domain (outside the CDR3, taken from reference TRBV13 and TRBJ1-5): AAGVIQSPRHLIKEKRETATLKCYPIPRHDTVYWYQQGPGQDPQFLISFYEKMQSDKGSIPDRFSAQQFSDYHSELNMSSLELGDSALYFCASSRQNQPQHFGDGTRLSIL.

In this sample, this clonotype turned up many times. The J gene is TRBJ1-1, the V gene TRBV9, with 7 nucleotides matching TRBD1. V was clipped by 3 bases and J by 5 bases; unmatched bases: 1. Germline CDR1 reads SGDLS; CDR2 reads YYNGEE. This CDR3 is built from 12 residues. CDR3 amino acids: CASSATGTEAFF. In DNA form, the CDR3 reads TGTGCCAGCAGCGCGACAGGGACTGAAGCTTTCTTT.

This clonotype was picked up many times. The chain joins TRBV4-3 to TRBJ1-1; D call uncertain. The CDR3 has 15 residues. From germline, CDR1 is LGHNA and CDR2 YSLEER. Deletions cut 5 bases from V and 0 bases from J, with 13 bases between. DNA of the CDR3: TGCGCCAGCAGCACTCGGACGGGAATGAACACTGAAGCTTTCTTT. Amino acid sequence: CASSTRTGMNTEAFF.

In this sample, this clonotype turned up many times. The V gene is TRBV29-1, the J gene TRBJ1-1; D remains ambiguous. Germline CDR1 and CDR2: SQVTM and ANQGSEA. The CDR3 extends over 11 amino acids. V was cut by 4 bases and J by 6 bases, with 9 bases left in between. The CDR3 loop is CSVVGNPEAFF. The CDR3 DNA reads TGCAGCGTTGTGGGGAATCCTGAAGCTTTCTTT.